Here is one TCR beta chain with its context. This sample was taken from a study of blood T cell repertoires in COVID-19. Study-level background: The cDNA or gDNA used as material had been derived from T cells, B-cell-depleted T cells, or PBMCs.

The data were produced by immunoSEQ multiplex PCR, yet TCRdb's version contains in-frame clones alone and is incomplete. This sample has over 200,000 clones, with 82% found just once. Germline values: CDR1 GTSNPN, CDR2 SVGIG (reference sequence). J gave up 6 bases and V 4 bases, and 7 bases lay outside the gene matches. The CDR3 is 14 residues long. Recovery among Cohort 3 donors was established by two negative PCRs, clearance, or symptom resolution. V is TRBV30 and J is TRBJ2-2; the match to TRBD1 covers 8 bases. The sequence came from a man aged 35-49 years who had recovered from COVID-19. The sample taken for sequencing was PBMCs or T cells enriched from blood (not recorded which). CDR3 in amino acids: CAWIGQGKSGELFF. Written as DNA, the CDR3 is TGTGCCTGGATCGGACAGGGCAAGTCCGGGGAGCTGTTTTTT.